This entry features one TCR beta chain sequence. Antigen unknown. Trimming pared 2 bases from V and 0 bases from J, leaving 7 bases between. This CDR3 is built from 14 residues. These data belong to a study of CD8 T cells in ankylosing spondylitis. Overall study results and limits: Some of the motif variants had earlier been found in reactive arthritis patients' fluid and blood. Seemingly characteristic of ankylosing spondylitis blood was a TCR beta motif consisting of eight highly homologous variants.

One entry per CDR3 protein results from TCRdb running MiXCR on the 5' RACE reads. The sample yields 350,000 to 550,000 distinct CDR3 sequences, around 26% seen once. The sample comprised blood, either unsorted or a sorted T cell fraction (not recorded which). The origin of this receptor is a male donor with ankylosing spondylitis. The chain is built from TRBV12-3 or TRBV12-4 and TRBJ1-1, with D unresolved. This chain's CDR3 is CASSLRPMNTEAFF. The CDR3 region has the DNA TGTGCCAGCAGTTTAAGACCGATGAACACTGAAGCTTTCTTT.